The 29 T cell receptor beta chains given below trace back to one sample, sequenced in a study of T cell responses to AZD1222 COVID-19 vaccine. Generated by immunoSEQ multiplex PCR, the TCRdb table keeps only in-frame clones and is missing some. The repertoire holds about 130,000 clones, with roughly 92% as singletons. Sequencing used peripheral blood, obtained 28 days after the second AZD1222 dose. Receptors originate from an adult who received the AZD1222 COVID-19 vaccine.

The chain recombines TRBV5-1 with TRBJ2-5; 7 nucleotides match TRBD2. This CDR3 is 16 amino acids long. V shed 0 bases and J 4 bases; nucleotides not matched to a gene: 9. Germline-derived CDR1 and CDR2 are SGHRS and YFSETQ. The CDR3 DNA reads TGCGCCAGCAGCTTGGTCGCGGGCCCGGGGGGAGAGACCCAGTACTTC. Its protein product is CASSLVAGPGGETQYF.

CDR3 nucleotides: TGTGCCAGTAGTATGAAGGGTTCCTATGGCTACACCTTC. Its protein product is CASSMKGSYGYTF. V is TRBV19 and J is TRBJ1-2; D unclear. Germline V CDR1 and CDR2: LNHDA, SQIVND (reference sequence). V was shortened by 3 bases and J by 4 bases, with 9 bases between the two germline ends. The CDR3 covers 13 residues.

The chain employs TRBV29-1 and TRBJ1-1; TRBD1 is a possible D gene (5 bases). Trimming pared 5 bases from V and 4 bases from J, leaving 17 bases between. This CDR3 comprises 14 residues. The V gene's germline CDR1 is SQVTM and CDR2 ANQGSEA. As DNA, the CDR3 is TGCAGCGTTCGTGACGCGGGTAGGGGCACTGAAGCTTTCTTT. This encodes CSVRDAGRGTEAFF.

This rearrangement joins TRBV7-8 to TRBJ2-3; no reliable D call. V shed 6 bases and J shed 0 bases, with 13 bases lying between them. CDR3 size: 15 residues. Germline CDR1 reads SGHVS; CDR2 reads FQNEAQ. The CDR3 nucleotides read TGTGCCAGCAGGTTTGGCGCTCTAAGCACAGATACGCAGTATTTT. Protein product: CASRFGALSTDTQYF.

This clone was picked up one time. The CDR3 region has the DNA TGTGCCAGCAGCCGAGCCAGGGGACAGAGATACAATGAGCAGTTCTTC. It yields the protein CASSRARGQRYNEQFF. This chain connects TRBV13 to TRBJ2-1; 7 bases agree with TRBD1. The CDR3 covers 16 residues. The V gene end was trimmed by 5 bases and the J gene end by 4 bases; junction bases not matched to a gene: 11. Looked up from germline, CDR1 is PRHDT and CDR2 is FYEKMQ (reference sequence).

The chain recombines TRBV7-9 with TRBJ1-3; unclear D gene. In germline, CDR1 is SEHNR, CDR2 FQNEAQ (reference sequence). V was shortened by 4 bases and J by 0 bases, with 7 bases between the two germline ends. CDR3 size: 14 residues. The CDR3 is CASSSGYSGNTIYF. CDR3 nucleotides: TGTGCCAGCAGCTCTGGATACTCTGGAAACACCATATATTTT.

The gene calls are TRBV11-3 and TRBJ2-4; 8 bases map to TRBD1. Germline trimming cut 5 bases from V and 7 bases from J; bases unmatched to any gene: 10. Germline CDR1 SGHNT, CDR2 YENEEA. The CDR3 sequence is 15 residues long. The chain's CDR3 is CASSPPTGDGNIQYF. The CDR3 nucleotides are TGTGCCAGCAGCCCCCCGACAGGGGATGGGAACATTCAGTACTTC.

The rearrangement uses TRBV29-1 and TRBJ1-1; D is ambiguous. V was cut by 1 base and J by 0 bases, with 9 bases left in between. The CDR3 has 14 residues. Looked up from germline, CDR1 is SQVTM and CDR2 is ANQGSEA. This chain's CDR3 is CSVEGRSMNTEAFF. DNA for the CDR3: TGCAGCGTTGAAGGACGGAGCATGAACACTGAAGCTTTCTTT.

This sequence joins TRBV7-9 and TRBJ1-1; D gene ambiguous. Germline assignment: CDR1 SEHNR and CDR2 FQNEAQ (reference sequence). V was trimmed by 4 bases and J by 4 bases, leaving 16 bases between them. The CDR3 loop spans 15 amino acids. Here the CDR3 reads CASSWEDGAATEAFF. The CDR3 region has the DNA TGTGCCAGCAGCTGGGAGGATGGAGCGGCCACTGAAGCTTTCTTT.

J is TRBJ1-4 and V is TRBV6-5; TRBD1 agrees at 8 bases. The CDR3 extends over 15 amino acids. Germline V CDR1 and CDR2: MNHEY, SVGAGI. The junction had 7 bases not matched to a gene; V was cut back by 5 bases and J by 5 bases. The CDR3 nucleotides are TGTGCCAGCAGTACCTACAGGGGGAGCAATGAAAAACTGTTTTTT. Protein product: CASSTYRGSNEKLFF.

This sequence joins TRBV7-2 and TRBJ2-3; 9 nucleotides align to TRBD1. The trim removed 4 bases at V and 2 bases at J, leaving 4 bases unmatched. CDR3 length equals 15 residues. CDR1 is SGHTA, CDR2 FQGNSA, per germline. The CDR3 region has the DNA TGTGCCAGCAGCTCCGGGACAGGGTTCACAGATACGCAGTATTTT. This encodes CASSSGTGFTDTQYF.

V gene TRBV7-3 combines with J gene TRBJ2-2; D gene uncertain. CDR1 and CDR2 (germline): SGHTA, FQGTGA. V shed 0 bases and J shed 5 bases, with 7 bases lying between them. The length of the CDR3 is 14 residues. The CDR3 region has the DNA TGTGCCAGCAGCTTAACCCGTAGTACCGGGGAGCTGTTTTTT. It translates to CASSLTRSTGELFF.

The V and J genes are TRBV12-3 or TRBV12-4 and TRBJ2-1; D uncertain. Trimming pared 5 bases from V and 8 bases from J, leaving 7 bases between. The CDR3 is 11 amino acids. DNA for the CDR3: TGTGCCAGCAGTGGCAGCGATGAGCAGTTCTTC. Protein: CASSGSDEQFF.

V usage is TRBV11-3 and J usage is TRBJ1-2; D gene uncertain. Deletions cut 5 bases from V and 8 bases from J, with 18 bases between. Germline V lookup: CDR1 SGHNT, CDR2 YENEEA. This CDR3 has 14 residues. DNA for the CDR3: TGTGCCAGCAGCCCACACAGAGGAGGGCGGGGCTACACCTTC. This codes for CASSPHRGGRGYTF.

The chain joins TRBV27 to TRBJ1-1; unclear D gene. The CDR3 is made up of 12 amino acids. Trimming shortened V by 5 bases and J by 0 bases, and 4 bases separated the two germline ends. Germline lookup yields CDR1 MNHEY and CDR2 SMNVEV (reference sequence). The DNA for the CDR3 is TGTGCCAGCAGTCATATGAACACTGAAGCTTTCTTT. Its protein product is CASSHMNTEAFF.

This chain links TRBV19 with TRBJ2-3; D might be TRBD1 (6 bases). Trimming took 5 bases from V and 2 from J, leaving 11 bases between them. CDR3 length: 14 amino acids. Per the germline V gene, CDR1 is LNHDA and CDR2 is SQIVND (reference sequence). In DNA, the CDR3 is TGTGCCAGTAGTTCTAGGGGGAACACAGATACGCAGTATTTT. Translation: CASSSRGNTDTQYF. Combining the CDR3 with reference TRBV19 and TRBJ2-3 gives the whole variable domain DGGITQSPKYLFRKEGQNVTLSCEQNLNHDAMYWYRQDPGQGLRLIYYSQIVNDFQKGDIAEGYSVSREKKESFPLTVTSAQKNPTAFYLCASSSRGNTDTQYFGPGTRLTVL.

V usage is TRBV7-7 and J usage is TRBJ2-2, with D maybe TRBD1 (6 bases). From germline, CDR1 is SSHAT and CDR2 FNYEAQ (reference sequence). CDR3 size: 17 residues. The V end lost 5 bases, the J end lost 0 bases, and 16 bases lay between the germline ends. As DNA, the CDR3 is TGTGCCAGCAGCCCGACGCGTGACAGGACGAACACCGGGGAGCTGTTTTTT. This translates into CASSPTRDRTNTGELFF.

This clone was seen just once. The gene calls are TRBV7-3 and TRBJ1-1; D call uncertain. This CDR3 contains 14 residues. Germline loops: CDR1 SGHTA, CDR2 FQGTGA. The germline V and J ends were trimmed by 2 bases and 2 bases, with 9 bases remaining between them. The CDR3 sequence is CASSLYGLNTEAFF. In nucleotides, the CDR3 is TGTGCCAGCAGCTTATATGGTCTAAACACTGAAGCTTTCTTT.

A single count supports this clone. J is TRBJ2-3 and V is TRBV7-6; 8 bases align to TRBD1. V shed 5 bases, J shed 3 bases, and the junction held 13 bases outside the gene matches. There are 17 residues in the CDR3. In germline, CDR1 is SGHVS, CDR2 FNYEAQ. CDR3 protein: CASSPALQGAATDTQYF. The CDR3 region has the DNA TGTGCCAGCAGCCCGGCCCTCCAGGGGGCTGCGACAGATACGCAGTATTTT.

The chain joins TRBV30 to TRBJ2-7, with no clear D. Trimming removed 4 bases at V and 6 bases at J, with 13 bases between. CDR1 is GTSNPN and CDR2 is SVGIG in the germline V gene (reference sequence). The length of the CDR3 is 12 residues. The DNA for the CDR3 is TGTGCCTGGACCCAGAGATCGGCCGAGCAGTACTTC. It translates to CAWTQRSAEQYF. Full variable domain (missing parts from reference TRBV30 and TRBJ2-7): SQTIHQWPATLVQPVGSPLSLECTVEGTSNPNLYWYRQAAGRGLQLLFYSVGIGQISSEVPQNLSASRPQDRQFILSSKKLLLSDSGFYLCAWTQRSAEQYFGPGTRLTVT.

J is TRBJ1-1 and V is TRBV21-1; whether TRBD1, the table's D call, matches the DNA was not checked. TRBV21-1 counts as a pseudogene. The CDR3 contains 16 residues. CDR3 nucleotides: TGTGCCAGCAGCAAGCCGGGACAGATAATGAACACTGAAGCTTTCTTT. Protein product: CASSKPGQIMNTEAFF.

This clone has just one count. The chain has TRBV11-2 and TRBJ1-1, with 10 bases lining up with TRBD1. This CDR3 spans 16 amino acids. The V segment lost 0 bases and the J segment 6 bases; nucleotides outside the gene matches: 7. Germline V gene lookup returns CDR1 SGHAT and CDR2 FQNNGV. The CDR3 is CASSLDPPGTGAEAFF. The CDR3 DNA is TGTGCCAGCAGCTTAGATCCTCCTGGGACAGGGGCTGAAGCTTTCTTT.

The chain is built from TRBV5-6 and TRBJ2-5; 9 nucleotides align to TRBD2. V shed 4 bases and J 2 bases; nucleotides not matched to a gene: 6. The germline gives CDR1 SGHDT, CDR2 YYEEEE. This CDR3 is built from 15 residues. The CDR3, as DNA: TGTGCCAGCAGCCTCCTAGCGGGGCTTCAAGAGACCCAGTACTTC. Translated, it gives CASSLLAGLQETQYF.

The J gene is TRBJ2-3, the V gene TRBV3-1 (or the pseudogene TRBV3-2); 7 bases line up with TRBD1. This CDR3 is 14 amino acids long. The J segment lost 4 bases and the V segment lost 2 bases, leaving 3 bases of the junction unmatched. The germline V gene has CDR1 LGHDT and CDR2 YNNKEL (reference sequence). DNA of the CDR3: TGTGCCAGCAGCCAAAGAGGGGGCGCAGATACGCAGTATTTT. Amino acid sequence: CASSQRGGADTQYF.

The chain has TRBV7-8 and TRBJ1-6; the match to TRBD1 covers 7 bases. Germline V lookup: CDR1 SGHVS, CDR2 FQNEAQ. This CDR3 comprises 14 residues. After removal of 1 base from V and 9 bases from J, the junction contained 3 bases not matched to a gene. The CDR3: CASSLDRGGSPLHF. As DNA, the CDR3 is TGTGCCAGCAGCTTAGACAGGGGTGGTTCACCCCTCCACTTT. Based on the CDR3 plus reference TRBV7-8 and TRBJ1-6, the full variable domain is GAGVSQSPRYKVAKRGQDVALRCDPISGHVSLFWYQQALGQGPEFLTYFQNEAQLDKSGLPSDRFFAERPEGSVSTLKIQRTQQEDSAVYLCASSLDRGGSPLHFGNGTRLTVT.

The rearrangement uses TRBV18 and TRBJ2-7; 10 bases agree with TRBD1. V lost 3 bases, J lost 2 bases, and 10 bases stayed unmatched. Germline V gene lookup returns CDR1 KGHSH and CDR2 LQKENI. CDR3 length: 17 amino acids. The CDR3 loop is CASSPGTGARVAYEQYF. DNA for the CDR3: TGTGCCAGCTCACCCGGGACAGGGGCCCGAGTAGCCTACGAGCAGTACTTC.

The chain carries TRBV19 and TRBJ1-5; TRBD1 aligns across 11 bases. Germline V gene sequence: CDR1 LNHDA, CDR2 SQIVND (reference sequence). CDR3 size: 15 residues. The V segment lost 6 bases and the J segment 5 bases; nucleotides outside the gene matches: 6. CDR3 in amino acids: CASRPGTGGHQPQHF. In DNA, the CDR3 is TGTGCCAGTAGACCCGGGACAGGGGGTCATCAGCCCCAGCATTTT.

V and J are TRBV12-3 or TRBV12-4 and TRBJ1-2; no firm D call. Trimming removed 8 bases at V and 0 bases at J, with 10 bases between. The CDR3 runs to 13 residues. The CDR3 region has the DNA TGTGCCAGCGGAGGGCTGGCTAACTATGGCTACACCTTC. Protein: CASGGLANYGYTF.

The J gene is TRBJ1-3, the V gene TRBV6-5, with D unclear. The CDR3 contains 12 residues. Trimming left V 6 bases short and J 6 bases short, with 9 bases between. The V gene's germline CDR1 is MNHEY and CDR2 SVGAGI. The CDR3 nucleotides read TGTGCCAGCAGAAGCCACACAAACACCATATATTTT. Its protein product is CASRSHTNTIYF.